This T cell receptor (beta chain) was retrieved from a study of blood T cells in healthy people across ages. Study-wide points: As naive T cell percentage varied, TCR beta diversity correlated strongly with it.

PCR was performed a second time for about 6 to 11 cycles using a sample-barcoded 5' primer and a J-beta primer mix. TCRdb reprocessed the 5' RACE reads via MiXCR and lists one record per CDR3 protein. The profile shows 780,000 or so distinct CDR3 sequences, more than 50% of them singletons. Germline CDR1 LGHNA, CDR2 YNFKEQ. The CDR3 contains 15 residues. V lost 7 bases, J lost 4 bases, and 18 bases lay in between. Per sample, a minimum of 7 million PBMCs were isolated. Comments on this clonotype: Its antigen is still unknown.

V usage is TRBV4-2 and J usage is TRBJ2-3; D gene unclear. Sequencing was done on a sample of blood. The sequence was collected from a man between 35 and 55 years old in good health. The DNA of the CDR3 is TGTGCCAGCACCCTCCAAGGTGCTACCCCAGATACGCAGTATTTT. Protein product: CASTLQGATPDTQYF.